These 31 T cell receptor beta chains were all obtained from the same sample, sequenced in a study of blood T cell repertoires in COVID-19 (dated by TCRdb to the early 2020s). The method was the immunoSEQ multiplex PCR assay. Entries here come from immuneACCESS through TCRdb and include only in-frame sequences with V and J called. Some clones fail to appear in such tables; in the studies checked, an unresolved V gene covers under half of the shortfall, and the cause of the remainder is unknown. This sample lists approximately 200,000 clones; 80% to 90% were detected once. 10% of the sample goes to the ten largest clones. The sample consisted of PBMCs or T cells enriched from blood (not recorded which). These receptors were collected from a young man with acute COVID-19.

CDR3 DNA: TGTGCCAGCAGCCCCAGCGGCGGGGGGAGAAGCACTGAAGCTTTCTTT. It specifies CASSPSGGGRSTEAFF. The rearrangement links TRBV3-1 (or the pseudogene TRBV3-2) to TRBJ1-1; a weak D match, TRBD1 (5 bases). Germline lookup yields CDR1 LGHDT and CDR2 YNNKEL (reference sequence). V dropped 4 bases and J dropped 4 bases, with 19 bases sitting between them. This CDR3 has 16 residues.

V and J are TRBV24-1 and TRBJ1-5; maybe TRBD1 (5 bases). The length of the CDR3 is 13 residues. The V and J ends lost 9 bases and 6 bases respectively, with 14 bases between them. Germline CDR1 is KGHDR and CDR2 is SFDVKD. The CDR3 reads CATESRVSQPQHF. The CDR3 bases are TGTGCCACCGAATCCAGGGTCAGTCAGCCCCAGCATTTT.

The V call is TRBV11-2, the J call TRBJ1-1; no clear D gene. The V end was cut by 3 bases, the J end by 1 base, with 12 bases between. This CDR3 contains 15 residues. Germline V gives CDR1 SGHAT, CDR2 FQNNGV. The DNA of the CDR3 is TGTGCCAGCAGCTTGGCGTCGGGTCGGAACACTGAAGCTTTCTTT. Its protein is CASSLASGRNTEAFF.

This chain uses TRBV30 with TRBJ1-5; D is uncertain. CDR1 is GTSNPN, CDR2 SVGIG, per germline (reference sequence). Trimming took 0 bases from V and 0 from J, leaving 18 bases between them. The CDR3 totals 18 residues. The CDR3 is CAWSVRVGGSSSNQPQHF. The DNA of the CDR3 is TGTGCCTGGAGTGTAAGGGTGGGAGGGTCGAGTAGCAATCAGCCCCAGCATTTT.

This clone came up a few times. The chain carries TRBV10-1 and TRBJ2-5; TRBD1 agrees at 9 bases. The germline V gene encodes CDR1 WNHNN and CDR2 SYGVQD (reference sequence). V was clipped by 2 bases and J by 1 base; unmatched bases: 5. CDR3 length: 16 residues. The CDR3 protein is CASSERDRAFQETQYF. CDR3 DNA sequence: TGCGCCAGCAGTGAGCGGGACAGGGCATTCCAAGAGACCCAGTACTTC.

V usage is TRBV4-1 and J usage is TRBJ1-1, with D tentatively TRBD1 (5 bases). V was pared by 3 bases and J by 0 bases, with 14 bases between. CDR3 size: 16 residues. Germline V lookup: CDR1 MGHRA, CDR2 YSYEKL. The CDR3 sequence is CASSHGRDRMNTEAFF. CDR3 in DNA: TGCGCCAGCAGCCATGGGAGGGACCGTATGAACACTGAAGCTTTCTTT.

The chain couples TRBV7-9 to TRBJ2-2; 8 bases map to TRBD1. The V segment lost 6 bases and the J segment 5 bases; nucleotides outside the gene matches: 11. This CDR3 is built from 16 residues. Germline V CDR1 and CDR2: SEHNR, FQNEAQ (reference sequence). CDR3: CASRPTLTGVTGELFF. The DNA of the CDR3 is TGTGCCAGCAGACCAACCCTGACAGGGGTGACCGGGGAGCTGTTTTTT.

The chain uses TRBV6-1 and TRBJ2-7; D may be TRBD1 (5 bases). The CDR3 sequence is 13 residues long. Germline loops: CDR1 MNHNS, CDR2 SASEGT. The V end lost 6 bases, the J end lost 4 bases, and 13 bases lay between the germline ends. This chain's CDR3 is CASRVLGDYEQYF. DNA for the CDR3: TGTGCCAGCAGAGTTTTAGGGGATTACGAGCAGTACTTC.

The V call is TRBV24-1, the J call TRBJ2-7, with a weak D call TRBD2 (7 bases). The CDR3 is 16 amino acids. Trimming stripped 4 bases from V and 5 bases from J, with 20 bases between. Germline lookup yields CDR1 KGHDR and CDR2 SFDVKD. The chain's CDR3 is CATSDGGQGRLNEQYF. As DNA, the CDR3 is TGTGCCACCAGTGACGGGGGGCAGGGGCGCCTCAACGAGCAGTACTTC.

This chain uses TRBV19 with TRBJ1-1; D is possibly TRBD1 (6 bases). This CDR3 has 13 residues. Between the trimmed V and J ends, which lost 5 bases and 5 bases, there was a span of 12 bases. CDR1 and CDR2 from the germline V gene are LNHDA and SQIVND (reference sequence). CDR3 protein: CASSPQGRTEAFF. CDR3 DNA sequence: TGTGCCAGTAGTCCTCAGGGGCGGACTGAAGCTTTCTTT.

This clone was detected only once. The chain links TRBV28 to TRBJ1-1; no reliable D call. The V end lost 5 bases, the J end lost 0 bases, and 10 bases lay between the germline ends. CDR1 is MDHEN and CDR2 is SYDVKM in the germline V gene. The length of the CDR3 is 14 residues. Here the CDR3 DNA reads TGTGCCAGCAGTCCCGGGAATTTGAACACTGAAGCTTTCTTT. It specifies CASSPGNLNTEAFF.

The CDR3 region has the DNA TGTGCCAGTATTCCACAATGGAAACCGGGACAGGGGTCGTACAATGAGCAGTTCTTC. Its translation: CASIPQWKPGQGSYNEQFF. The chain links TRBV19 to TRBJ2-1; 10 nucleotides line up with TRBD1. CDR3 size: 19 residues. From germline, CDR1 is LNHDA and CDR2 SQIVND (reference sequence). The ends lost 7 bases at V and 4 bases at J; junction bases unmatched: 19. Drawing the rest from reference TRBV19 and TRBJ2-1, the complete variable domain is DGGITQSPKYLFRKEGQNVTLSCEQNLNHDAMYWYRQDPGQGLRLIYYSQIVNDFQKGDIAEGYSVSREKKESFPLTVTSAQKNPTAFYLCASIPQWKPGQGSYNEQFFGPGTRLTVL.

The chain combines TRBV15 with TRBJ2-1; D is perhaps TRBD1 (6 bases). The CDR3 runs to 15 residues. CDR1 and CDR2 (germline): LNHNV, YYDKDF (reference sequence). V shed 0 bases and J shed 5 bases, with 11 bases lying between them. CDR3 sequence (DNA): TGTGCCACCAGCAGAGAGGGGGCCTTCGACAATGAGCAGTTCTTC. Translation gives CATSREGAFDNEQFF.

The chain combines TRBV5-1 with TRBJ2-3; possible D gene TRBD2, 6 bases. V lost 1 base and J 6 bases, leaving 12 bases between the germline ends. The CDR3 has 14 amino acids. Germline V gene lookup returns CDR1 SGHRS and CDR2 YFSETQ. The DNA of the CDR3 is TGCGCCAGCAGCTTGCTGTTGCTAGCGGATACGCAGTATTTT. Translated, it gives CASSLLLLADTQYF.

The rearrangement uses TRBV9 and TRBJ2-5; 7 bases are shared with TRBD1. The CDR3 is 14 residues long. CDR1 SGDLS and CDR2 YYNGEE come from the germline V gene. V lost 3 bases to trimming and J lost 2 bases; unmatched junction nucleotides: 4. The CDR3 bases are TGTGCCAGCAGCGGGGGGACAGTTCAAGAGACCCAGTACTTC. Its translation: CASSGGTVQETQYF.

The rearrangement joins TRBV27 to TRBJ2-7, with TRBD1 matching over 7 bases. The CDR3 extends over 13 amino acids. Germline CDR1 reads MNHEY; CDR2 reads SMNVEV (reference sequence). Unmatched junction bases numbered 10, after V lost 10 bases and J lost 4 bases. The CDR3 DNA reads as TGTGCCACTACTACCGCAGGGGGATACGAGCAGTACTTC. Protein sequence: CATTTAGGYEQYF.

The chain carries TRBV28 and TRBJ2-7; 11 bases are a match to TRBD1. There are 13 residues in the CDR3. Germline CDR1 and CDR2: MDHEN and SYDVKM. V shed 6 bases and J 10 bases; nucleotides not matched to a gene: 8. Here the CDR3 DNA reads TGTGCCAGCAGCACCGGGACAGGGGGGGTACAGTACTTC. Its protein is CASSTGTGGVQYF.

The V call is TRBV28, the J call TRBJ1-2, with D unclear. This CDR3 has 14 residues. Germline V lookup: CDR1 MDHEN, CDR2 SYDVKM. V was clipped by 6 bases and J by 2 bases, with 13 bases between them. CDR3: CASRTPGTNYGYTF. CDR3 DNA sequence: TGTGCCAGCAGGACTCCGGGAACGAACTATGGCTACACCTTC.

The chain combines TRBV28 with TRBJ2-7; TRBD2 agrees at 9 bases. Germline V gene sequence: CDR1 MDHEN, CDR2 SYDVKM. Unmatched junction bases numbered 25, after V lost 7 bases and J lost 6 bases. This CDR3 spans 19 amino acids. This chain's CDR3 is CASIGTLGGGDGSRGEQYF. CDR3 DNA: TGTGCCAGCATCGGTACGCTCGGCGGGGGGGACGGATCCCGGGGCGAGCAGTACTTC.

J is TRBJ1-1 and V is TRBV7-9; 7 positions agree with TRBD1. The V gene end was trimmed by 0 bases and the J gene end by 7 bases; junction bases not matched to a gene: 2. The CDR3 covers 13 residues. Germline V lookup: CDR1 SEHNR, CDR2 FQNEAQ (reference sequence). Here the CDR3 reads CASSLAGTVEAFF. Here the CDR3 DNA reads TGTGCCAGCAGCTTAGCGGGGACAGTTGAAGCTTTCTTT. Filled out from reference TRBV7-9 and TRBJ1-1, the complete variable domain reads DTGVSQNPRHKITKRGQNVTFRCDPISEHNRLYWYRQTLGQGPEFLTYFQNEAQLEKSRLLSDRFSAERPKGSFSTLEIQRTEQGDSAMYLCASSLAGTVEAFFGQGTRLTVV.

The chain employs TRBV6-5 and TRBJ1-3, with D possibly matching TRBD1 (6 bases). CDR1 and CDR2 from the germline V gene are MNHEY and SVGAGI. Trimming took 6 bases from V and 4 from J, leaving 16 bases between them. The CDR3 loop spans 15 amino acids. As DNA, the CDR3 is TGTGCCAGCAGATCCACAGGGATAGCCGGAAACACCATATATTTT. Amino acid sequence: CASRSTGIAGNTIYF.

The chain uses TRBV28 and TRBJ2-2; D unresolved. Germline V gene sequence: CDR1 MDHEN, CDR2 SYDVKM. CDR3 size: 13 residues. The V end was cut by 6 bases, the J end by 1 base, with 6 bases between. CDR3 bases: TGTGCCAGCAGACGACAGAACACCGGGGAGCTGTTTTTT. This translates into CASRRQNTGELFF.

The chain uses TRBV24-1 and TRBJ2-1; TRBD2 matches at 12 bases. The trim removed 2 bases at V and 7 bases at J, leaving 17 bases unmatched. This CDR3 is 20 amino acids long. CDR1 and CDR2 (germline): KGHDR, SFDVKD. DNA for the CDR3: TGTGCCACCAGTGATTCCCGACTAGCGGGAGACCCCCCACACAAGAATGAGCAGTTCTTC. Amino acids: CATSDSRLAGDPPHKNEQFF.

This sequence joins TRBV5-1 and TRBJ2-1, with 10 bases lining up with TRBD2. CDR1 SGHRS and CDR2 YFSETQ come from the germline V gene. The CDR3 runs 16 residues. Losses at the gene ends were 1 base for V and 4 bases for J; bases not matched to a gene: 5. The CDR3 nucleotides are TGCGCCAGCAGCTTGCCCCTAGCGGGAGCATACAATGAGCAGTTCTTC. Protein: CASSLPLAGAYNEQFF.

The J gene is TRBJ2-7, the V gene TRBV3-1 (or the pseudogene TRBV3-2); 10 bases agree with TRBD2. The CDR3 contains 15 residues. The junction had 6 bases not matched to a gene; V was cut back by 4 bases and J by 3 bases. Germline V gene data show CDR1 as LGHDT and CDR2 as YNNKEL (reference sequence). CDR3: CASSLGLAESYEQYF. As DNA, the CDR3 is TGTGCCAGCAGCCTAGGACTAGCGGAAAGCTACGAGCAGTACTTC.

The genes are TRBV27 and TRBJ2-4, with D maybe TRBD1 (6 bases). CDR3 length: 16 residues. V shed 4 bases and J shed 3 bases, with 16 bases lying between them. Germline loops: CDR1 MNHEY, CDR2 SMNVEV (reference sequence). The CDR3 DNA sequence: TGTGCCAGCAGTTCAGGTCAGGGGTGGGGCAAAAACATTCAGTACTTC. Translated, it gives CASSSGQGWGKNIQYF.

The V and J genes are TRBV30 and TRBJ2-2; 9 nucleotides line up with TRBD2. J lost 11 bases, V lost 4 bases, and 8 bases had no gene match. Germline CDR1 and CDR2: GTSNPN and SVGIG (reference sequence). CDR3 length: 13 amino acids. CDR3 sequence (DNA): TGTGCCTGGACTTTGGCTAGCGGGATAGAGCTGTTTTTT. This encodes CAWTLASGIELFF.

CDR3 region: CSVEDQTLRSRTMCSYEQYF. Here the CDR3 DNA reads TGCAGCGTTGAAGATCAGACCCTAAGGTCCCGGACAATGTGCTCCTACGAGCAGTACTTC. V gene TRBV29-1 combines with J gene TRBJ2-7; D may be TRBD1 (5 bases). V lost 0 bases and J lost 0, with 27 bases in between. The CDR3 extends over 20 amino acids. Germline loops: CDR1 SQVTM, CDR2 ANQGSEA.

CDR3 sequence: CASSLVDIVNTEAFF. The CDR3 bases are TGTGCCAGCAGCTTAGTGGACATTGTGAACACTGAAGCTTTCTTT. The chain employs TRBV7-9 and TRBJ1-1; D possibly corresponds to TRBD1 (5 bases). Trimming shortened V by 1 base and J by 0 bases, and 9 bases separated the two germline ends. Looked up from germline, CDR1 is SEHNR and CDR2 is FQNEAQ (reference sequence). There are 15 residues in the CDR3.

V and J are TRBV28 and TRBJ2-2, with 11 bases identical to TRBD2. CDR3 length: 16 residues. Losses at the gene ends were 6 bases for V and 1 base for J; bases not matched to a gene: 4. Germline lookup yields CDR1 MDHEN and CDR2 SYDVKM. CDR3 in amino acids: CASRSGTSGNTGELFF. The CDR3 nucleotides read TGTGCCAGCAGATCCGGGACTAGCGGGAACACCGGGGAGCTGTTTTTT.

This chain joins TRBV11-2 and TRBJ2-5, with D uncertain. Germline CDR1 reads SGHAT; CDR2 reads FQNNGV. Trimming stripped 1 base from V and 2 bases from J, with 8 bases between. The CDR3 covers 14 residues. This CDR3 reads CASSLVQSQETQYF. As DNA, the CDR3 is TGTGCCAGCAGCTTAGTGCAGTCTCAAGAGACCCAGTACTTC.